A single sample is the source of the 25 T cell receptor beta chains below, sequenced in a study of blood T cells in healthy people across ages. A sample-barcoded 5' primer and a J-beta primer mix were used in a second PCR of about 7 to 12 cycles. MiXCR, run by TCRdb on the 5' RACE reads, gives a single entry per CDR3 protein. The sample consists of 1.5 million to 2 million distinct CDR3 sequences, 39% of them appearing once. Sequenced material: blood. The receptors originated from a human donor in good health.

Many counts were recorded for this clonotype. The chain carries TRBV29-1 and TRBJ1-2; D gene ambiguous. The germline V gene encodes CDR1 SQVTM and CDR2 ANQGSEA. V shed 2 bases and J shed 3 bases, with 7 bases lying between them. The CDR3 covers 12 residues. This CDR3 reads CSVEMGDYGYTF. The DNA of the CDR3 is TGCAGCGTTGAAATGGGCGACTATGGCTACACCTTC.

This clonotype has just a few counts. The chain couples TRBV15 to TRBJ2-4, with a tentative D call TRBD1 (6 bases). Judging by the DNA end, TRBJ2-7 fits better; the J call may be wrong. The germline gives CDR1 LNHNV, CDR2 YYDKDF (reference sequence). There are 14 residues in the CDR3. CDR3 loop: CATSIGTGNYEQYF. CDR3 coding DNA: TGTGCCACCAGTATAGGAACAGGGAACTACGAGCAGTACTTC.

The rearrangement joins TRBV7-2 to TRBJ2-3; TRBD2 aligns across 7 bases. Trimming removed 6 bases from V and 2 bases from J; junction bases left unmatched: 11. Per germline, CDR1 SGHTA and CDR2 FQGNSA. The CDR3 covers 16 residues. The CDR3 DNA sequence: TGTGCCAGCAGTCTCCCGTGGGGACTACCCACAGATACGCAGTATTTT. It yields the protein CASSLPWGLPTDTQYF.

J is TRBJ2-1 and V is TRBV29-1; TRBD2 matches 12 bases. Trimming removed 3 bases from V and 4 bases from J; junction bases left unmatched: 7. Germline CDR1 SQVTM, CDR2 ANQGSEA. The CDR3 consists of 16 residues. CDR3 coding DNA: TGCAGCGTTGAGTCGACTAGCGGGGGCCCTTACAATGAGCAGTTCTTC. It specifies CSVESTSGGPYNEQFF.

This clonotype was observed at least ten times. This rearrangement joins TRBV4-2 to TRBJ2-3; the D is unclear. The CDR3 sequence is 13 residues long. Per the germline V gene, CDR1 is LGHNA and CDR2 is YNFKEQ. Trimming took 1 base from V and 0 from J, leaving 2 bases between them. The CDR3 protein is CASSQVSTDTQYF. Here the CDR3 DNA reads TGTGCCAGCAGCCAAGTGAGCACAGATACGCAGTATTTT.

The chain's CDR3 is CASSVGQASEPQHF. CDR3 nucleotide sequence: TGTGCCAGCAGCGTTGGACAGGCGAGCGAGCCCCAGCATTTT. This sequence joins TRBV2 and TRBJ1-5; TRBD1 agrees at 7 bases. With 6 bases clipped from V and 8 bases from J, the junction kept 10 bases outside the gene matches. Germline CDR1 SNHLY, CDR2 FYNNEI. The CDR3 is made up of 14 amino acids.

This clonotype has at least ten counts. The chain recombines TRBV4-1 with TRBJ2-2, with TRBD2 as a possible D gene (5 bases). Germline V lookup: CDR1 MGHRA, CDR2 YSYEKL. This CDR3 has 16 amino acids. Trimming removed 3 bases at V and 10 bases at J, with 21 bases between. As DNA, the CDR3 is TGCGCCAGCAGCCAGGTCTTTCAGAGGGCGTCCGAGGAGCTGTTTTTT. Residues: CASSQVFQRASEELFF.

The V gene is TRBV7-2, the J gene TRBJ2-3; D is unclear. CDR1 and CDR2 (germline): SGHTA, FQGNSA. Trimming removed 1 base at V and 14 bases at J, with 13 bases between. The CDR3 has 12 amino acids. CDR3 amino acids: CASSLGSTSAYF. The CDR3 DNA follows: TGTGCCAGCAGCTTAGGTTCTACGTCGGCGTATTTT.

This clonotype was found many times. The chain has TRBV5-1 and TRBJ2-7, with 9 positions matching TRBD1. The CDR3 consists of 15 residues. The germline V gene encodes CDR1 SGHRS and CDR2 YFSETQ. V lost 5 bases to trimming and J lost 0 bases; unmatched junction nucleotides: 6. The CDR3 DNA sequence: TGCGCCAGCAGACGCACAGGGGGCGTCTCCTACGAGCAGTACTTC. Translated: CASRRTGGVSYEQYF.

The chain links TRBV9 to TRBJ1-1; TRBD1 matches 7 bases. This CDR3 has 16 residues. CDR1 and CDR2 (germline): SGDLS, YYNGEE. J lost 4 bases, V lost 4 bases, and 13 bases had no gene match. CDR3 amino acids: CASSPRRDSWGTEAFF. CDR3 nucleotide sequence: TGTGCCAGCAGCCCCCGCCGGGACAGTTGGGGCACTGAAGCTTTCTTT.

In nucleotides, the CDR3 is TGTGCCAGCAGTTTCGGACAGGGGTCGACCCAGTACTTC. This sequence encodes CASSFGQGSTQYF. The gene calls are TRBV27 and TRBJ2-4, with 9 bases matching TRBD1. The last part of the DNA fits TRBJ2-5 better; the J call may be wrong. The germline CDR1 and CDR2 sequences are MNHEY and SMNVEV (reference sequence). The CDR3 covers 13 residues.

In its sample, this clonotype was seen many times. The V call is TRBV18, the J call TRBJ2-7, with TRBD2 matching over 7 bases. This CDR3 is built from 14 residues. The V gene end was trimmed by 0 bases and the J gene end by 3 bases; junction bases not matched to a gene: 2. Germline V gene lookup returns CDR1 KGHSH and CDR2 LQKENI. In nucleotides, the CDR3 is TGTGCCAGCTCACCACCGGGAGGGGTCTACGAGCAGTACTTC. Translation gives CASSPPGGVYEQYF.

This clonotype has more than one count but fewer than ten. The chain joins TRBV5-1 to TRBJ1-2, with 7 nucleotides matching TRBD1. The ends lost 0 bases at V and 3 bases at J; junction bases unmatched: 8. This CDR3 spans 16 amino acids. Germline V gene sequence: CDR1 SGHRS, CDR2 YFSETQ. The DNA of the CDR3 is TGCGCCAGCAGCTTGGGATTCGGACAGGTCCACTATGGCTACACCTTC. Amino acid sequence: CASSLGFGQVHYGYTF.

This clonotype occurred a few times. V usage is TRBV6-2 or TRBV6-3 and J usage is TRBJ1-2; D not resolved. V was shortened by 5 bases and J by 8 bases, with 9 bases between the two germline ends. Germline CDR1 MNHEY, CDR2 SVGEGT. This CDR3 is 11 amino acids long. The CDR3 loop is CASSTAWGYTF. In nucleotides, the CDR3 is TGTGCCAGCAGTACGGCCTGGGGCTACACCTTC.

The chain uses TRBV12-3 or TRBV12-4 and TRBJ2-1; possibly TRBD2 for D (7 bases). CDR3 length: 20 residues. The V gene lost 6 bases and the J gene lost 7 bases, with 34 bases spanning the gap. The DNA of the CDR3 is TGTGCCAGCAGCCGGGGGGCCCCTTCACGCGGCGGGACACCTGGAAATGAGCAGTTCTTC. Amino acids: CASSRGAPSRGGTPGNEQFF.

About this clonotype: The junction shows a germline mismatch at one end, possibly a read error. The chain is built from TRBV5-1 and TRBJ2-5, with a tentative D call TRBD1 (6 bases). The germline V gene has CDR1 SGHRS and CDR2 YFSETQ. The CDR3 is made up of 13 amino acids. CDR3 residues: CAGSPTGSETQYF. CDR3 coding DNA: TGCGCCGGCAGCCCGACAGGATCGGAGACCCAGTACTTC.

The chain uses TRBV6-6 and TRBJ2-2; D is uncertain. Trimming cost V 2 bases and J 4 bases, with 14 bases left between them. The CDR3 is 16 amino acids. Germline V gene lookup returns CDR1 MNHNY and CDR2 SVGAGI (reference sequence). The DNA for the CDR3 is TGTGCCAGCAGTTACACGGACCTCACTATCACCGGGGAGCTGTTTTTT. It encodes CASSYTDLTITGELFF.

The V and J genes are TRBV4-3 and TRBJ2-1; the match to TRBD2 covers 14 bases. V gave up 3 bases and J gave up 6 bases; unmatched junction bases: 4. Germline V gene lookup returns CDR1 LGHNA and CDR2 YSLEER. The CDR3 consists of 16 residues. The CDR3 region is CASSQRLAGGRNEQFF. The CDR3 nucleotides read TGCGCCAGCAGCCAGCGACTAGCGGGGGGGCGCAATGAGCAGTTCTTC.

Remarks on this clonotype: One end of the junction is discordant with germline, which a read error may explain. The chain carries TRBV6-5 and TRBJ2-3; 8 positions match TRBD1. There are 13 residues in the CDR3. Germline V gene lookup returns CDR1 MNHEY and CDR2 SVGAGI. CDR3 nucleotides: TGTGCCGGCAGTCGACAGGGGTCAGATACGCAGTATTTT. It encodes CAGSRQGSDTQYF.

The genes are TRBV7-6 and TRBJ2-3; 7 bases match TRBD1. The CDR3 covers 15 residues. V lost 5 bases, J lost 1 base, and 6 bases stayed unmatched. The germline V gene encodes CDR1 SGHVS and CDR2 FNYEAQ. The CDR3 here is CASSPWQGGTDTQYF. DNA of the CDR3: TGTGCCAGCAGCCCCTGGCAGGGGGGCACAGATACGCAGTATTTT.

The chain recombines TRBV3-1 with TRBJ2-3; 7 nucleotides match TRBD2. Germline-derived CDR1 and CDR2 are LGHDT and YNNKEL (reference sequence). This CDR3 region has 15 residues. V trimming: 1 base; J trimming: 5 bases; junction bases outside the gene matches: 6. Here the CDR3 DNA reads TGTGCCAGCAGCCAAGGTCTAGCGGTGATAGATACGCAGTATTTT. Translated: CASSQGLAVIDTQYF.

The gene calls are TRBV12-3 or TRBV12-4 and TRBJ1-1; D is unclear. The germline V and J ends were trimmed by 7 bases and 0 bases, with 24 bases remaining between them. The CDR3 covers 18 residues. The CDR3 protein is CASIAPQRGIRLNTEAFF. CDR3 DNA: TGTGCCAGCATCGCCCCCCAGCGGGGAATCCGGTTGAACACTGAAGCTTTCTTT.

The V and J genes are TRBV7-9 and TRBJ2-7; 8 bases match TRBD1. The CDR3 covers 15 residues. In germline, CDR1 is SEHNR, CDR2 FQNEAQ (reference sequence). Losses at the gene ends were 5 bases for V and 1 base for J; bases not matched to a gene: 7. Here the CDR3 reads CASSGQGRESYEQYF. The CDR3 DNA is TGTGCCAGCAGCGGACAGGGAAGAGAGTCCTACGAGCAGTACTTC.

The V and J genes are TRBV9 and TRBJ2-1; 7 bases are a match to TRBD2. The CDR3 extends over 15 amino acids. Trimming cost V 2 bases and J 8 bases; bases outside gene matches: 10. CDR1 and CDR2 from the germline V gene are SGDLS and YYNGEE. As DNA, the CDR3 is TGTGCCAGCAGCGTCAGCGGGGCCCCGGGAGATGAGCAGTTCTTC. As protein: CASSVSGAPGDEQFF. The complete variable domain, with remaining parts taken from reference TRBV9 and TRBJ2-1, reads DSGVTQTPKHLITATGQRVTLRCSPRSGDLSVYWYQQSLDQGLQFLIQYYNGEERAKGNILERFSAQQFPDLHSELNLSSLELGDSALYFCASSVSGAPGDEQFFGPGTRLTVL.

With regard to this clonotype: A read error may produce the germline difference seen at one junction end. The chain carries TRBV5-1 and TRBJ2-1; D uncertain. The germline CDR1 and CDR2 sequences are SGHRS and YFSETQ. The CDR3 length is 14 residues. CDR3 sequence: CASSLASHTNGQFF. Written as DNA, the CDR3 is TGCGCCAGCAGCTTGGCCAGTCATACGAATGGGCAGTTCTTC.